This TCR beta chain came from a study of blood T cells in healthy people across ages. Study outcomes and limitations: Naive CD4+ cell counts and diversity both ran higher in long-lived than in aged donors. Observed TCR beta diversity per million T cells went down as age went up. This fall followed a roughly linear course with age.

As concerns this clonotype: The antigen is not known.

Samples had at least 6.5 million PBMCs isolated from them. The total RNA that was extracted per sample amounted to at least 5.5 micrograms. Germline CDR1 is MNHEY and CDR2 is SVGAGI. The CDR3 runs 14 residues. A J-beta primer mix and a sample-barcoded 5' primer were used in a second PCR of roughly 7 to 12 cycles. TCRdb re-called the 5' RACE reads through MiXCR, storing one row per CDR3 protein. The sample holds fewer than 2,000,000 distinct CDR3 sequences; roughly 43% are singletons and the top ten take approximately 22%. The sequence was collected from a human donor in good health. The sample taken for sequencing was blood. The V and J genes are TRBV6-5 and TRBJ2-4; D ambiguous. The end of the DNA is better explained by TRBJ2-7, so the J call may be wrong. The CDR3 here is CASSQSQGIYEQYF. The CDR3 nucleotides read TGTGCCAGCAGTCAGTCCCAAGGGATCTACGAGCAGTACTTC.